The source of this TCR beta chain is a study of PD-L1 blockade in urothelial cancer. Study as a whole: Investigators checked blood 3 weeks (second dose) and 6 weeks after treatment start.

As for time point: pretreatment peripheral blood. Germline CDR1 reads SGDLS; CDR2 reads YYNGEE. The V gene end was trimmed by 4 bases and the J gene end by 0 bases; junction bases not matched to a gene: 9. CDR3 length: 16 residues. Profiling relied on immunoSEQ multiplex PCR, and the TCRdb table lists in-frame clones only, not all of them. The sample shows tens of thousands of clones, roughly 80% of them seen only once. This clonotype was obtained from a man aged 40-50 years with urothelial cancer. This sample comprised PBMCs, obtained around atezolizumab (anti-PD-L1) treatment. The chain uses TRBV9 and TRBJ2-5, with 7 nucleotides matching TRBD2. The CDR3 sequence is CASSPGLVADQETQYF. CDR3 bases: TGTGCCAGCAGCCCTGGACTAGTGGCGGACCAAGAGACCCAGTACTTC.